This section outlines one TCR beta chain sequence together with its context. What it recognizes is unknown. The treatment is: 15 to 20 received Ad26.COV2.S at low or high dose, single or two shots; roughly five received placebo; per-sample allocation not given. Sampling was done on day 63 after the first vaccine or placebo injection. In Boston, the donor was an adult between 18-55 years of age. These data are taken from a study of Ad26.COV2.S vaccination and SARS-CoV-2 variants. Study overall: Dosing was one shot or two shots 56 days apart. General study points: It was reported that spike-specific CD8+ and CD4+ T cell responses were substantially broad after vaccination. Researchers reported similar non-spike TCR breadth in vaccine and placebo recipients.

The CDR3 consists of 14 residues. Produced via immunoSEQ multiplex PCR; TCRdb's table is partial and in-frame only. The sample has about 480,000 clones, roughly nine tenths seen once. The TCR sequence derives from a person between 18 and 60 years old who received the Ad26.COV2.S COVID-19 vaccine or a placebo. The J gene is TRBJ2-7, the V gene TRBV21-1; no check of the table's D call, TRBD1, against the DNA was made. TRBV21-1 is annotated as a pseudogene. The sequenced sample was peripheral blood, obtained in a trial of Ad26.COV2.S vaccine versus placebo. The CDR3: CASNQPGQGYEQYF. CDR3 nucleotides: TGTGCCAGCAACCAACCGGGACAGGGGTACGAGCAGTACTTC.